This T cell receptor beta chain is from a study of CD8+ T cells in alopecia areata. Study details: Tofacitinib administration to treated patients was oral, at 5 to 10 mg twice daily. Affected scalp percentage determined the severity score of treated patients.

Germline V gene sequence: CDR1 GTSNPN, CDR2 SVGIG (reference sequence). This CDR3 spans 13 amino acids. Between the trimmed V and J ends, which lost 2 bases and 6 bases, there was a span of 13 bases. It was cDNA, reverse transcribed from extracted RNA, that served as the sequencing template. This table comes from immunoSEQ multiplex PCR, and its TCRdb copy is limited to in-frame clones, with some not included. The top ten clones hold under 35% of a sample with 100,000 to 150,000 clones, 58% of them seen once. The treatment denotes: oral pan-JAK inhibitor, 5-10 mg twice daily. Alopecia areata patients provided lesional scalp punch biopsies and peripheral blood, both collected for the study. PBMCs provided sorted CD4+ and CD8+ T cells.

The chain joins TRBV30 to TRBJ1-2; tentative D call: TRBD1 (5 bases). The sequence was collected from a human donor with alopecia areata. Sequenced material: CD8+ T cells sorted from blood, taken at week 4, from a patient treated with tofacitinib. The CDR3 DNA reads as TGTGCCTGGAGTCAGGGAAGAGGCAATGGCTACACCTTC. Encoded protein: CAWSQGRGNGYTF.